This passage covers 22 T cell receptor beta chains from one sample sequenced in a study of T cell changes during pregnancy in multiple sclerosis. Assay used: immunoSEQ multiplex PCR; TCRdb lists only in-frame clones, some missing. The sample holds under 45,000 clones, 88% seen once. The sample was CD8+ T cells from peripheral blood mononuclear cells, taken in the first trimester of pregnancy. The receptor set was obtained from a female donor with multiple sclerosis, enrolled in a pregnancy study.

The chain has TRBV5-6 and TRBJ1-2; perhaps TRBD1 as D (5 bases). The ends were cut back, 0 bases at V and 5 bases at J, with 11 bases in the middle. The CDR3 is 14 residues long. Germline V lookup: CDR1 SGHDT, CDR2 YYEEEE. The CDR3 is CASSLGRTRYGYTF. The CDR3, as DNA: TGTGCCAGCAGCTTGGGTCGGACACGTTATGGCTACACCTTC.

The chain is built from TRBV6-4 and TRBJ2-3, with 11 bases fitting TRBD2. There are 14 residues in the CDR3. The germline V gene encodes CDR1 MRHNA and CDR2 SNTAGT. Trimming took 7 bases from V and 4 from J; bases not matched to a gene: 4. DNA of the CDR3: TGTGCCAGCAATAGCGGGGGGGCCTCAGATACGCAGTATTTT. Protein sequence: CASNSGGASDTQYF.

This clone was detected a few times. V and J are TRBV4-3 and TRBJ2-7; 12 nucleotides align to TRBD2. This CDR3 has 18 residues. V dropped 1 base and J dropped 3; count of bases not matched to a gene: 10. Per germline, CDR1 LGHNA and CDR2 YSLEER. CDR3 residues: CASSQGGALAGGLYEQYF. The CDR3 DNA reads as TGCGCCAGCAGCCAAGGGGGGGCCCTAGCGGGGGGGCTCTACGAGCAGTACTTC.

The V gene is TRBV9, the J gene TRBJ2-2; D remains unclear. The CDR3 covers 14 residues. Trimming removed 6 bases at V and 2 bases at J, with 11 bases between. The V gene's germline CDR1 is SGDLS and CDR2 YYNGEE. The DNA of the CDR3 is TGTGCCAGCAATCCTGCAGATAACACCGGGGAGCTGTTTTTT. The encoded protein is CASNPADNTGELFF.

The CDR3 coding sequence is TGTGCCAGCTGGAATGGGGGGTATAATTCACCCCTCCACTTT. Residues: CASWNGGYNSPLHF. The genes are TRBV6-4 and TRBJ1-6, with D perhaps TRBD1 (5 bases). CDR3 length equals 14 residues. Trimming pared 8 bases from V and 4 bases from J, leaving 12 bases between. Germline V gene data show CDR1 as MRHNA and CDR2 as SNTAGT.

The chain joins TRBV9 to TRBJ2-7, with TRBD2 identical over 9 bases. Germline V gives CDR1 SGDLS, CDR2 YYNGEE. The CDR3 contains 14 residues. The trim removed 3 bases at V and 0 bases at J, leaving 1 base unmatched. In DNA form, the CDR3 reads TGTGCCAGCAGCGGACTAGCGGACTCCTACGAGCAGTACTTC. Translated, it gives CASSGLADSYEQYF.

The chain has TRBV6-5 and TRBJ1-2, with D uncertain. This CDR3 has 14 amino acids. V was cut by 7 bases and J by 4 bases, with 16 bases left in between. Per germline, CDR1 MNHEY and CDR2 SVGAGI. CDR3 amino acids: CASTPSFELYGYTF. The DNA of the CDR3 is TGTGCCAGCACCCCATCCTTCGAACTCTATGGCTACACCTTC.

CDR3 amino acids: CASSAAAGVKKLFF. DNA of the CDR3: TGTGCCAGCAGTGCGGCGGCAGGGGTTAAAAAACTGTTTTTT. J is TRBJ1-4 and V is TRBV6-5, with D tentatively TRBD1 (6 bases). This CDR3 has 14 residues. Per germline, CDR1 MNHEY and CDR2 SVGAGI. Trimming pared 5 bases from V and 9 bases from J, leaving 16 bases between.

This chain joins TRBV4-3 and TRBJ2-5, with TRBD2 matching over 7 bases. Trimming took 4 bases from V and 5 from J; bases not matched to a gene: 13. The CDR3 is 16 amino acids. Germline CDR1 is LGHNA and CDR2 is YSLEER. CDR3 DNA: TGCGCCAGCAGCCCCGGGGACTACGCGATGGGGGAGACCCAGTACTTC. This gives the protein CASSPGDYAMGETQYF.

The chain carries TRBV5-4 and TRBJ1-2, with D unclear. Between the trimmed V and J ends, which lost 4 bases and 4 bases, there was a span of 11 bases. The CDR3 contains 13 residues. The germline V gene has CDR1 SGHNT and CDR2 YYREEE (reference sequence). This CDR3 is CASSLVAAYGYTF. The CDR3 DNA is TGTGCCAGCAGCCTTGTTGCGGCCTATGGCTACACCTTC.

This chain links TRBV7-9 with TRBJ2-7; 10 nucleotides line up with TRBD1. The V gene's germline CDR1 is SEHNR and CDR2 FQNEAQ (reference sequence). This CDR3 is 16 amino acids long. Germline trimming cut 5 bases from V and 4 bases from J; bases unmatched to any gene: 11. The CDR3 protein is CASSASWPDRGYEQYF. In nucleotides, the CDR3 is TGTGCCAGCAGCGCTTCCTGGCCGGACAGGGGGTACGAGCAGTACTTC.

The V gene is TRBV19, the J gene TRBJ2-7; 7 bases align to TRBD1. The CDR3 spans 15 residues. Germline lookup yields CDR1 LNHDA and CDR2 SQIVND (reference sequence). J was trimmed by 5 bases and V by 5 bases; bases with no gene match: 12. CDR3 region: CASSPSSQGRNEQYF. In DNA, the CDR3 is TGTGCCAGTAGTCCCTCCTCACAGGGGCGAAACGAGCAGTACTTC.

J is TRBJ2-1 and V is TRBV2, with 7 bases lining up with TRBD2. CDR1 and CDR2 (germline): SNHLY, FYNNEI. The CDR3 covers 13 residues. With V trimmed by 4 bases and J by 8 bases, 5 bases remained unmatched. CDR3 in amino acids: CASSVVGRDEQFF. In DNA form, the CDR3 reads TGTGCCAGCAGTGTTGTAGGGAGGGATGAGCAGTTCTTC.

V is TRBV7-8 and J is TRBJ2-2; D perhaps matches TRBD2 (6 bases). In germline, CDR1 is SGHVS, CDR2 FQNEAQ. The CDR3 length is 16 residues. Trimming cost V 4 bases and J 0 bases, with 12 bases left between them. The CDR3 region is CASSSTAGTNTGELFF. CDR3 nucleotides: TGTGCCAGCAGCTCTACGGCGGGGACGAACACCGGGGAGCTGTTTTTT. The full variable domain, with the rest looked up from reference TRBV7-8 and TRBJ2-2, is GAGVSQSPRYKVAKRGQDVALRCDPISGHVSLFWYQQALGQGPEFLTYFQNEAQLDKSGLPSDRFFAERPEGSVSTLKIQRTQQEDSAVYLCASSSTAGTNTGELFFGEGSRLTVL.

This chain joins TRBV19 and TRBJ2-1; 7 bases are a match to TRBD2. This CDR3 is built from 16 residues. Germline-derived CDR1 and CDR2 are LNHDA and SQIVND (reference sequence). Trimming cost V 7 bases and J 8 bases; bases outside gene matches: 17. The DNA for the CDR3 is TGTGCCAGTATCCCCGGGGGGACGGGGGGTTGGGATGAGCAGTTCTTC. Its protein product is CASIPGGTGGWDEQFF.

This chain connects TRBV6-1 to TRBJ2-7; D may be TRBD2 (6 bases). This CDR3 region has 14 residues. The ends were cut back, 4 bases at V and 6 bases at J, with 16 bases in the middle. Germline values: CDR1 MNHNS, CDR2 SASEGT. CDR3 sequence: CASSGGGLAGEQYF. The CDR3 region has the DNA TGTGCCAGCAGTGGGGGAGGACTGGCCGGCGAGCAGTACTTC.

V gene TRBV7-2 combines with J gene TRBJ2-3, with 11 bases aligning to TRBD2. This CDR3 spans 18 amino acids. V was pared by 1 base and J by 2 bases, with 8 bases of the junction left unmatched. Germline lookup yields CDR1 SGHTA and CDR2 FQGNSA. In nucleotides, the CDR3 is TGTGCCAGCAGCTTAGGCCTAGCGGGGGGTCACAACACAGATACGCAGTATTTT. This gives the protein CASSLGLAGGHNTDTQYF.

The J gene is TRBJ2-7, the V gene TRBV5-1; possible D gene TRBD2, 6 bases. The V and J ends lost 5 bases and 6 bases respectively, with 18 bases between them. The length of the CDR3 is 14 residues. The germline CDR1 and CDR2 sequences are SGHRS and YFSETQ. CDR3 DNA: TGCGCCAGCAGGGAGGGGCCTTCCCCCTGCGAGCAGTACTTC. It specifies CASREGPSPCEQYF.

The V call is TRBV27, the J call TRBJ2-7; TRBD1 is a possible D gene (6 bases). V gave up 3 bases and J gave up 1 base, with 13 bases separating them. The CDR3 runs to 15 residues. From germline, CDR1 is MNHEY and CDR2 SMNVEV (reference sequence). The CDR3 sequence is CASSFAGRGSYEQYF. CDR3 DNA: TGTGCCAGCAGTTTCGCGGGCAGGGGATCCTACGAGCAGTACTTC.

Only one count was recorded for this clone. The CDR3 spells CASSEASRGGEISGNTIYF. The CDR3 DNA follows: TGTGCCAGCAGTGAAGCCTCAAGGGGGGGGGAAATCTCTGGAAACACCATATATTTT. The chain joins TRBV2 to TRBJ1-3, with D maybe TRBD1 (6 bases). CDR3 length: 19 amino acids. The germline V and J ends were trimmed by 0 bases and 0 bases, with 18 bases remaining between them. CDR1 and CDR2 (germline): SNHLY, FYNNEI.

V gene TRBV6-4 combines with J gene TRBJ2-1; 11 nucleotides match TRBD2. After removal of 5 bases from V and 6 bases from J, the junction contained 6 bases not matched to a gene. The CDR3 has 15 amino acids. Per the germline V gene, CDR1 is MRHNA and CDR2 is SNTAGT. The CDR3 nucleotides read TGTGCCAGCAGTCCCACTAGCGGGGGAGGCAATGAGCAGTTCTTC. Protein: CASSPTSGGGNEQFF.

V is TRBV10-3 and J is TRBJ1-2; TRBD1 matches at 7 bases. Germline-derived CDR1 and CDR2 are ENHRY and SYGVKD. There are 15 residues in the CDR3. V lost 2 bases and J lost 8; bases outside the gene matches: 11. The CDR3 nucleotides read TGTGCCATCAGTGAGGCCAACGACAGGGTTCGAGGCTACACCTTC. This gives the protein CAISEANDRVRGYTF.